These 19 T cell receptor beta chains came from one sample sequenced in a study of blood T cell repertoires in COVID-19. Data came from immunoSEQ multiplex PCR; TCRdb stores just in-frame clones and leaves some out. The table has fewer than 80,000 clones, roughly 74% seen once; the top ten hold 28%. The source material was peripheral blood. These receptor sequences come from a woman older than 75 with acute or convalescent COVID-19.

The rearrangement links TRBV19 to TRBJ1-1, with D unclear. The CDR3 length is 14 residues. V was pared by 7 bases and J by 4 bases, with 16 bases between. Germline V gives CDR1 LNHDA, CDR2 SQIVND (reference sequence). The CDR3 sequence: CASNREARGTEAFF. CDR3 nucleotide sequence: TGTGCCAGTAATAGGGAGGCTCGGGGCACTGAAGCTTTCTTT.

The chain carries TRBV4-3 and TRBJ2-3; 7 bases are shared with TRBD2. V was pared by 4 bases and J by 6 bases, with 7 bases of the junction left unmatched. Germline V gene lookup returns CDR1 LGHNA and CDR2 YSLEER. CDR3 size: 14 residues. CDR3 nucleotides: TGCGCCAGCAGCCTCAAACGGGAGGCGGATACGCAGTATTTT. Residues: CASSLKREADTQYF.

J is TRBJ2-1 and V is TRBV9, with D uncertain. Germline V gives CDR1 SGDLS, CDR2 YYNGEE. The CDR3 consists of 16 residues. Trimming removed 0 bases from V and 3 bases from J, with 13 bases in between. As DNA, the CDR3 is TGTGCCAGCAGCGTAGTTGGCGGTCGCCTCTACAATGAGCAGTTCTTC. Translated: CASSVVGGRLYNEQFF.

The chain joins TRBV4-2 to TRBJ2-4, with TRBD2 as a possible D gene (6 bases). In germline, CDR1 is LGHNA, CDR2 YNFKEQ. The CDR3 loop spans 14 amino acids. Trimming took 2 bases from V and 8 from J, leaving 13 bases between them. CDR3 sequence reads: CASSQQLAGDIQYF. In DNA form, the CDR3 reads TGTGCCAGCAGCCAACAACTAGCTGGGGACATTCAGTACTTC.

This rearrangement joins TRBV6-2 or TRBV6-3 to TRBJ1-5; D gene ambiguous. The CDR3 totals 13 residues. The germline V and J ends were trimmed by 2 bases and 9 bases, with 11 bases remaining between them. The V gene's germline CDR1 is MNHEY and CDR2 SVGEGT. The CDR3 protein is CASSYAGIRPQHF. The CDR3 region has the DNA TGTGCCAGCAGTTACGCGGGAATCAGGCCCCAGCATTTT.

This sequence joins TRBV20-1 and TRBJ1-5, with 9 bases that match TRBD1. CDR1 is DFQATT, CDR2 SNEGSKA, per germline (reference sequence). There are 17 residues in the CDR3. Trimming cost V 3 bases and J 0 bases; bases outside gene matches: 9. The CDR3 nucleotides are TGCAGTGCTAGTGGGGACAGGGACGGACTTAGCAATCAGCCCCAGCATTTT. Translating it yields CSASGDRDGLSNQPQHF.

CDR3 nucleotides: TGCGCCAGCAAGGAAGAGACAGGGAACACCGGGGAGCTGTTTTTT. The encoded protein is CASKEETGNTGELFF. V is TRBV10-1 and J is TRBJ2-2; D possibly corresponds to TRBD1 (6 bases). Germline CDR1 and CDR2: WNHNN and SYGVQD (reference sequence). The CDR3 extends over 15 amino acids. V shed 7 bases and J shed 1 base, with 13 bases lying between them.

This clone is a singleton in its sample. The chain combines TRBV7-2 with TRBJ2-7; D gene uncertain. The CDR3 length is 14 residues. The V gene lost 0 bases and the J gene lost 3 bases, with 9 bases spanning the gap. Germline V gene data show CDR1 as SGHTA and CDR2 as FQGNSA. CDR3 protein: CASSLALGDYEQYF. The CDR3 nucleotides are TGTGCCAGCAGCTTAGCGTTGGGCGACTACGAGCAGTACTTC.

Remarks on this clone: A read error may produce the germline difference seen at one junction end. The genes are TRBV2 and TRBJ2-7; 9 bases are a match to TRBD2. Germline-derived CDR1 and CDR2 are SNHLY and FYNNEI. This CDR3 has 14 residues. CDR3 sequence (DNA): TGTGCCAGTGACCCCGGAGGTAGCGGGAGTCTCCTCCTCTTC. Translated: CASDPGGSGSLLLF. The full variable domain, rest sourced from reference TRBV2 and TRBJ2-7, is EPEVTQTPSHQVTQMGQEVILRCVPISNHLYFYWYRQILGQKVEFLVSFYNNEISEKSEIFDDQFSVERPDGSNFTLKIRSTKLEDSAMYFCASDPGGSGSLLLFGPGTRLTVT.

This chain's CDR3 is CASSQSLSGGSYEQYF. The CDR3 DNA reads as TGTGCCAGCAGCCAAAGCCTTAGCGGGGGCTCCTACGAGCAGTACTTC. J is TRBJ2-7 and V is TRBV3-1 (or the pseudogene TRBV3-2), with TRBD2 matching 9 bases. The CDR3 contains 16 residues. Germline V gives CDR1 LGHDT, CDR2 YNNKEL (reference sequence). V shed 2 bases, J shed 0 bases, and the junction held 5 bases outside the gene matches.

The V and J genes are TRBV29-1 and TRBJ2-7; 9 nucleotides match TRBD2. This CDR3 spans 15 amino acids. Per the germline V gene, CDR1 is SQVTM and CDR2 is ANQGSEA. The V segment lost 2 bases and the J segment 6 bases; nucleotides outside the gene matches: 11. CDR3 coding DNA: TGCAGCGTTGAACGGGTAGTAGCGGGAGCCCTCGAGCAGTACTTC. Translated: CSVERVVAGALEQYF.

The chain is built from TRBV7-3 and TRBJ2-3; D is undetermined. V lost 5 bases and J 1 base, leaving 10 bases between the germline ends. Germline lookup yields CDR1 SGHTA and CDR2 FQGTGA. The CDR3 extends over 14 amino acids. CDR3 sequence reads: CASSRRVGTDTQYF. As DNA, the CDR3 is TGTGCCAGCAGCCGACGGGTGGGCACAGATACGCAGTATTTT.

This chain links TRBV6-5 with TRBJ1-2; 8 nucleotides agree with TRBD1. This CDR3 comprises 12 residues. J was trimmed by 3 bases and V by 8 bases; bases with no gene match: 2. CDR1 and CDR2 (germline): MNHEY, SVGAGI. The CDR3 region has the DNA TGTGCCAGCCGACAGGGGTACTATGGCTACACCTTC. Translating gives CASRQGYYGYTF.

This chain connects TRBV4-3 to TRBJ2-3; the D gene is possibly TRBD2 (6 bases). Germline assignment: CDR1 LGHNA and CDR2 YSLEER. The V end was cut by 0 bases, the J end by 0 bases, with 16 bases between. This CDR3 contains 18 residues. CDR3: CASSQDRTILDSTDTQYF. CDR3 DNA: TGCGCCAGCAGCCAAGACCGGACTATTCTGGACAGCACAGATACGCAGTATTTT.

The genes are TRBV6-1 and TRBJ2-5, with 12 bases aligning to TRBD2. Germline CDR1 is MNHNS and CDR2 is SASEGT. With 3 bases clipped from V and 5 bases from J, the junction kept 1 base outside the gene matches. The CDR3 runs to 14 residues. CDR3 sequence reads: CASSDGTSGETQYF. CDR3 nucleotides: TGTGCCAGCAGTGACGGGACTAGCGGGGAGACCCAGTACTTC.

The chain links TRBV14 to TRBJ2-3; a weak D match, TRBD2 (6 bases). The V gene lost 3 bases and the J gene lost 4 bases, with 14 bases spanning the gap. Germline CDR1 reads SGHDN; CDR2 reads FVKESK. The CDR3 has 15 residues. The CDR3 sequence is CASSQGGIFADTQYF. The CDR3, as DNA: TGTGCCAGCAGCCAGGGGGGTATCTTTGCAGATACGCAGTATTTT.

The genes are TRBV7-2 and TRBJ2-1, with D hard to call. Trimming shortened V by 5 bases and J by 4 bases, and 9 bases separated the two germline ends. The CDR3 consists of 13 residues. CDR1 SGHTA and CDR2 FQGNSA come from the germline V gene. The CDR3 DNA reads TGTGCCAGCAGCAGCGTGCAATACAATGAGCAGTTCTTC. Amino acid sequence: CASSSVQYNEQFF. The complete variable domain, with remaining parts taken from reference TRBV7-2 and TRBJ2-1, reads GAGVSQSPSNKVTEKGKDVELRCDPISGHTALYWYRQSLGQGLEFLIYFQGNSAPDKSGLPSDRFSAERTGGSVSTLTIQRTQQEDSAVYLCASSSVQYNEQFFGPGTRLTVL.

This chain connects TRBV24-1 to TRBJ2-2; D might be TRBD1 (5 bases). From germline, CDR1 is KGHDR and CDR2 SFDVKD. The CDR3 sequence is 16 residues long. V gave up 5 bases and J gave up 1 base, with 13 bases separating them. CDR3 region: CATSVQGVGNTGELFF. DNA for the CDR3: TGTGCCACCAGTGTCCAGGGTGTCGGGAACACCGGGGAGCTGTTTTTT.

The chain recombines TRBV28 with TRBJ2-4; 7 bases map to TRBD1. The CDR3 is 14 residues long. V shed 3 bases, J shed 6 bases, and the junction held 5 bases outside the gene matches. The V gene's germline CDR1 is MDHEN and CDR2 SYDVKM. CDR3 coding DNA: TGTGCCAGCAGTTTTAACAGGGGAACAAACATTCAGTACTTC. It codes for CASSFNRGTNIQYF.